These T cell receptor beta chains were read from a single sample in a study of cytomegalovirus exposure and HLA in healthy donors. The table came from immunoSEQ multiplex PCR; TCRdb's copy has only in-frame clones and leaves some out. The table shows fewer than 150,000 clones, with about 80% occurring only once. Material for sequencing was PBMCs. The receptors were gathered from a female donor in good health and CMV-seropositive. Each CDR3 is given with its conserved first and last residue.

>TRBJ2-1|TRBV7-3
CASSLTARGRSTHNEQFF
>TRBJ1-2|TRBV19
CASSIGRNYGYTF
>TRBJ2-7|TRBV27
CASSLQGASSYEQYF
>TRBJ2-5|TRBV6-1
CASSLGQGRVKTQYF
>TRBJ2-1|TRBV7-7
CASSLLAGGTNEQFF
>TRBJ1-2|TRBV30
CAWSVLRGGYTF
>TRBJ2-1|TRBV27
CASSLSWQGPYNEQFF
>TRBJ1-2|TRBV28
CASSFPGLVYGYTF
>TRBJ1-1|TRBV6-6
CATETGMNTEAFF
>TRBJ2-7|TRBV5-6
CASSAGAGQILRAVDF
>TRBJ2-7|TRBV7-6
CASSLEIGGGPYEQYF
>TRBJ2-1|TRBV28
CASRRYGGGANEQFF
>TRBJ2-5|TRBV7-2
CASSLNWGPETQYF
>TRBJ1-2|TRBV4-3
CASSQEGQGSGYTF
>TRBJ2-2|TRBV7-8
CASTGGPNTGELFF
>TRBJ2-7|TRBV10-3
CAISVFGSSYEQYF
>TRBJ1-2|TRBV5-8
CASSLVQGGPGGYTF
>TRBJ1-2|TRBV10-3
CAISESDRGSNGYTF
>TRBJ1-2|TRBV7-2
CASSLATGNYGYTF
>TRBJ2-6|TRBV7-9
CSSSFFMSGANVLTF
>TRBJ2-1|TRBV7-9
CASSDLLALRRDNEQFF
>TRBJ1-2|TRBV5-1
CASSMDRGSYGYTF
>TRBJ1-2|TRBV27
CASSLGQSYGYTF
>TRBJ2-1|TRBV7-6
CASSLDWQGTSYNEQFF
>TRBJ1-2|TRBV10-3
CAISEEAGVYGYTF
>TRBJ1-4|TRBV30
CAWRGQGTELFF
>TRBJ1-2|TRBV2
CASGTTGRDGYTF
>TRBJ1-4|TRBV5-1
CASSLSPGANEKLFF
>TRBJ1-4|TRBV18
CASSPEQGNEKLFF
>TRBJ2-7|TRBV28
CASSSPSGEYEQYF
>TRBJ1-1|TRBV27
CASSLVGAGNTEAFF
>TRBJ2-1|TRBV4-3
CASSLGPSGTQEQFF